Each of the 12 T cell receptor beta chains below was sequenced from the same sample in a study of blood T cell repertoires in COVID-19. Measured with immunoSEQ multiplex PCR; TCRdb has only the in-frame clones, and not every one. Here the sample spans 180,000 or so clones, over 70% being singletons. The sequencing sample was made of peripheral blood. The receptors were sampled from a woman aged 40 to 50 with COVID-19, enrolled during active disease.

This clone was detected a few times. The rearrangement joins TRBV20-1 to TRBJ1-1; tentatively, D is TRBD1 (5 bases). The CDR3 extends over 14 amino acids. Trimming pared 3 bases from V and 4 bases from J, leaving 15 bases between. Per germline, CDR1 DFQATT and CDR2 SNEGSKA (reference sequence). For the CDR3, the DNA is TGCAGTGCTAGTGGGGTGGGTACAGGCACTGAAGCTTTCTTT. Encoded protein: CSASGVGTGTEAFF.

This chain connects TRBV6-4 to TRBJ2-3; unclear D gene. CDR1 is MRHNA, CDR2 SNTAGT, per germline. V lost 0 bases and J lost 3, with 4 bases in between. This CDR3 has 13 amino acids. The CDR3 DNA reads TGTGCCAGCAGTGACTCAACAACAGATACGCAGTATTTT. This translates into CASSDSTTDTQYF.

V is TRBV6-5 and J is TRBJ2-7; D gene ambiguous. There are 14 residues in the CDR3. Per germline, CDR1 MNHEY and CDR2 SVGAGI. Trimming shortened V by 2 bases and J by 0 bases, and 8 bases separated the two germline ends. CDR3 DNA: TGTGCCAGCAGTTACGATTTTAGCTCCTACGAGCAGTACTTC. Encoded protein: CASSYDFSSYEQYF.

This clone was recorded only once. The chain links TRBV24-1 to TRBJ1-3, with a tentative D call TRBD1 (6 bases). The CDR3 spans 17 residues. The V and J ends lost 7 bases and 4 bases respectively, with 22 bases between them. From germline, CDR1 is KGHDR and CDR2 SFDVKD. The CDR3 bases are TGTGCCACCAGCATTCTCCCCGGGGGGCTTAGAGGAAACACCATATATTTT. Protein product: CATSILPGGLRGNTIYF.

DNA of the CDR3: TGTGCCAGCAGTGCGAGCAGGACAGGGGGTAACACTGAAGCTTTCTTT. It is translated as CASSASRTGGNTEAFF. V gene TRBV6-1 combines with J gene TRBJ1-1, with 10 nucleotides matching TRBD1. The CDR3 covers 16 residues. Germline V gene sequence: CDR1 MNHNS, CDR2 SASEGT. Trimming at V came to 4 bases and at J to 2 bases, leaving 7 bases not matched to a gene.

This clone was picked up one time. The chain couples TRBV2 to TRBJ2-4; 11 nucleotides agree with TRBD2. The V gene's germline CDR1 is SNHLY and CDR2 FYNNEI. The CDR3 spans 15 residues. Trimming cost V 6 bases and J 1 base; bases outside gene matches: 2. The CDR3 DNA reads as TGTGCCAGCAGCCCTAGCGGGGGGGCCAAAAACATTCAGTACTTC. It yields the protein CASSPSGGAKNIQYF.

The rearrangement joins TRBV5-1 to TRBJ2-2; D possibly corresponds to TRBD2 (5 bases). This CDR3 has 17 amino acids. V lost 1 base to trimming and J lost 7 bases, with 20 bases between them. Germline-derived CDR1 and CDR2 are SGHRS and YFSETQ. CDR3 bases: TGCGCCAGCAGCTTGATGCGCTATCGTTCCGCGGGCGGGGAGCTGTTTTTT. It is translated as CASSLMRYRSAGGELFF.

Comments on this clone: The junction does not match germline at one end; this may be a read error. V and J are TRBV6-5 and TRBJ1-5, with D perhaps matching TRBD1 (6 bases). The CDR3 contains 15 residues. Looked up from germline, CDR1 is MNHEY and CDR2 is SVGAGI. The CDR3 bases are TGTGCCAGCATTTACTCAGGGGAACACAATCAGCCCCAGCATTTT. As protein: CASIYSGEHNQPQHF.

The gene calls are TRBV7-3 and TRBJ1-2; D not resolved. Germline CDR1 is SGHTA and CDR2 is FQGTGA. The CDR3 runs to 14 residues. The V gene lost 0 bases and the J gene lost 2 bases, with 7 bases spanning the gap. CDR3 amino acids: CASSLTGGNYGYTF. CDR3 bases: TGTGCCAGCAGCTTAACAGGCGGAAACTATGGCTACACCTTC. The full variable domain, its missing parts supplied by reference TRBV7-3 and TRBJ1-2, is GAGVSQTPSNKVTEKGKYVELRCDPISGHTALYWYRQSLGQGPEFLIYFQGTGAADDSGLPNDRFFAVRPEGSVSTLKIQRTERGDSAVYLCASSLTGGNYGYTFGSGTRLTVV.

The J gene is TRBJ1-5, the V gene TRBV24-1; D possibly corresponds to TRBD1 (6 bases). V lost 2 bases to trimming and J lost 6 bases, with 16 bases between them. The V gene's germline CDR1 is KGHDR and CDR2 SFDVKD. The CDR3 is 16 amino acids. In DNA form, the CDR3 reads TGTGCCACCAGTGATTCGAGCGGGGGGCGGACTCAGCCCCAGCATTTT. It encodes CATSDSSGGRTQPQHF.

This sequence joins TRBV19 and TRBJ2-4; 11 positions match TRBD2. The germline CDR1 and CDR2 sequences are LNHDA and SQIVND (reference sequence). This CDR3 region has 15 residues. The ends lost 5 bases at V and 3 bases at J; junction bases unmatched: 3. The chain's CDR3 is CASSVAGGGKNIQYF. The CDR3 DNA is TGTGCCAGTAGTGTAGCGGGAGGGGGCAAAAACATTCAGTACTTC.

The V gene is TRBV6-5, the J gene TRBJ1-6; possibly TRBD1 for D (5 bases). There are 15 residues in the CDR3. V was shortened by 9 bases and J by 6 bases, with 18 bases between the two germline ends. Looked up from germline, CDR1 is MNHEY and CDR2 is SVGAGI. CDR3 in amino acids: CASRKGLRSNSPLHF. CDR3 sequence (DNA): TGTGCCAGTCGAAAGGGGTTAAGAAGTAATTCACCCCTCCACTTT.